This entry concerns a single TCR beta chain. The antigen is not known. This entry is derived from a study of T-cell reconstitution after alpha-beta-depleted transplantation in children. Study-wide results and caveats: T-cell counts and diversity at one year post-transplant came mainly from newly produced T cells. There were reportedly several hundred expanded graft clones from which alpha-beta T cells came about two months after transplant. Surviving recipient T cells and thymic progenitors underlay high day-60 TCRbeta diversity in some patients.

Trimming took 6 bases from V and 1 from J, leaving 7 bases between them. CDR1 and CDR2 from the germline V gene are ENHRY and SYGVKD. There are 13 residues in the CDR3. TCRbeta library construction was performed incorporating unique molecular identifiers. MiXCR, applied by TCRdb to the PCR reads, yields one record per CDR3 protein. Of a few hundred thousand distinct CDR3 sequences in the sample, roughly 16% were seen once. The chain carries TRBV10-3 and TRBJ1-5, with D hard to call. The TCR comes from a boy under three years old who had a stem cell transplant for Wiskott-Aldrich syndrome, so the T cells may come from the graft donor. The sample here was PBMCs, mostly from graft donor cells, taken 360 days after TCRalphabeta/CD19-depleted stem cell transplant. The CDR3 is CAISADSNQPQHF. Written as DNA, the CDR3 is TGTGCCATCAGCGCGGACAGCAATCAGCCCCAGCATTTT.